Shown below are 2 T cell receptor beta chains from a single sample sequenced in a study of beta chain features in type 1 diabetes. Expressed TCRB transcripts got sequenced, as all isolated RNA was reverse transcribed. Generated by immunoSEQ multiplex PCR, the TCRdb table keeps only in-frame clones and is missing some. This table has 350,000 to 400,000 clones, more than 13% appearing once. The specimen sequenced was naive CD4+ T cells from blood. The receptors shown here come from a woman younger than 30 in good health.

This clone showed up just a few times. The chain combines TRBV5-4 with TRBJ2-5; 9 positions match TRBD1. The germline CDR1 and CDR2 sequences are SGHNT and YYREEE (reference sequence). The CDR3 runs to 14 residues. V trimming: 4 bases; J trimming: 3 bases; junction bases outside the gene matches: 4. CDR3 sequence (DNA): TGTGCCAGCAGCCCGGGACAGGGTAAAGAGACCCAGTACTTC. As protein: CASSPGQGKETQYF.

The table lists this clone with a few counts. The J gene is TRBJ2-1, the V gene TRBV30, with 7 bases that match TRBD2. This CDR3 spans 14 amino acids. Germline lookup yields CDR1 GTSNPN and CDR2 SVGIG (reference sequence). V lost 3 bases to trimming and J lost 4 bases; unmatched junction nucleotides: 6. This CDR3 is CAWRLADKYNEQFF. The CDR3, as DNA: TGTGCCTGGAGGCTAGCGGACAAGTACAATGAGCAGTTCTTC.